Following are 9 T cell receptor beta chains from one sample sequenced in a study of cytotoxic CD8 clonotypes in ibrutinib-treated CLL. TCRdb's table, derived via immunoSEQ multiplex PCR, lists solely in-frame clones and lacks some. The table records roughly 97,000 clones, around 80% of them present only once. The sequencing used PBMCs, collected after 12 months of ibrutinib treatment. The source of these receptors is a human donor with chronic lymphocytic leukemia.

This clone appeared a single time. This chain links TRBV6-1 with TRBJ2-6, with no clear D. Germline V gene lookup returns CDR1 MNHNS and CDR2 SASEGT. There are 13 residues in the CDR3. The germline V and J ends were trimmed by 6 bases and 2 bases, with 5 bases remaining between them. The CDR3 nucleotides are TGTGCCAGCAGACCCGCTGGGGCCAACGTCCTGACTTTC. Protein sequence: CASRPAGANVLTF.

This chain links TRBV28 with TRBJ1-2; D is uncertain. Per germline, CDR1 MDHEN and CDR2 SYDVKM. This CDR3 region has 13 residues. V gave up 4 bases and J gave up 6 bases, with 12 bases separating them. CDR3 loop: CASSSHDRDGYTF. CDR3 nucleotide sequence: TGTGCCAGCAGTTCCCACGACCGGGATGGCTACACCTTC.

J is TRBJ2-3 and V is TRBV7-3; D perhaps matches TRBD1 (6 bases). The CDR3 is made up of 15 amino acids. Germline CDR1 SGHTA, CDR2 FQGTGA. V lost 2 bases and J lost 4, with 13 bases in between. The CDR3 nucleotides read TGTGCCAGCAGCTTAGGACAGAGCCGAGCAGATACGCAGTATTTT. It yields the protein CASSLGQSRADTQYF.

Remarks on this clone: An end of the junction differs from the germline gene, which may be a read error. This rearrangement joins TRBV29-1 to TRBJ2-2, with 7 bases identical to TRBD2. The germline gives CDR1 SQVTM, CDR2 ANQGSEA. The CDR3 runs 16 residues. The CDR3 DNA is TGCAGCGTCGAAGAAACCAAGACTAGCCTCACCGGGGAGCTGTTTTTT. Amino acids: CSVEETKTSLTGELFF.

The chain uses TRBV5-6 and TRBJ1-5; D unresolved. CDR3 length: 15 residues. The germline V gene has CDR1 SGHDT and CDR2 YYEEEE. Trimming took 0 bases from V and 9 from J, leaving 16 bases between them. In DNA, the CDR3 is TGTGCCAGCAGCTTGGGATCCGTAGATTCACGGCCCCAGCATTTT. This sequence encodes CASSLGSVDSRPQHF.

The rearrangement uses TRBV5-1 and TRBJ2-5; possible D gene TRBD1, 5 bases. V lost 2 bases to trimming and J lost 5 bases, with 13 bases between them. CDR3 size: 14 residues. Germline V gene lookup returns CDR1 SGHRS and CDR2 YFSETQ. The CDR3 region has the DNA TGCGCCAGCAGCTTTAAAGGGGTCGGGGAGACCCAGTACTTC. Residues: CASSFKGVGETQYF.

The V call is TRBV7-9, the J call TRBJ1-1; D gene ambiguous. V was trimmed by 10 bases and J by 1 base, leaving 13 bases between them. Germline loops: CDR1 SEHNR, CDR2 FQNEAQ (reference sequence). CDR3 size: 13 residues. CDR3 amino acids: CATTRAANTEAFF. The CDR3 region has the DNA TGTGCCACCACGAGGGCAGCGAACACTGAAGCTTTCTTT.

The chain employs TRBV27 and TRBJ1-5, with TRBD1 matching over 8 bases. The junction had 5 bases not matched to a gene; V was cut back by 6 bases and J by 1 base. The CDR3 contains 15 residues. The germline CDR1 and CDR2 sequences are MNHEY and SMNVEV (reference sequence). The CDR3 region is CASSQGTGSNQPQHF. The CDR3 DNA sequence: TGTGCCAGCAGCCAGGGGACAGGCAGCAATCAGCCCCAGCATTTT.

The CDR3 nucleotides are TGTGCCAGCGTTTTGACAGGGGGCACCACCGGGGAGCTGTTTTTT. Translation: CASVLTGGTTGELFF. The J gene is TRBJ2-2, the V gene TRBV19; 10 bases map to TRBD1. This CDR3 is 15 amino acids long. Germline V gives CDR1 LNHDA, CDR2 SQIVND (reference sequence). The V and J ends lost 9 bases and 4 bases, in that order; junction bases with no gene match: 8.